The 18 T cell receptor beta chains reported below all come from one sample, sequenced in a study of T cells in Graves' hyperthyroidism and ophthalmopathy. Authors of the study amplified TCR beta CDR3 regions from RNA transcripts. During a first-round RT-PCR of the TCR CDR3, the HTBI primer set was used. A single record per CDR3 protein comes from TCRdb applying MiXCR to the multiplex PCR reads. This table holds about 360,000 distinct CDR3 sequences, 25% found once. Sequenced material: blood. The receptors derive from a man aged 50 or older with Graves' hyperthyroidism.

Ten or more counts support this clonotype. The chain joins TRBV5-1 to TRBJ2-3, with 7 positions matching TRBD1. From germline, CDR1 is SGHRS and CDR2 YFSETQ. This CDR3 spans 16 amino acids. Trimming cost V 1 base and J 2 bases; bases outside gene matches: 7. The CDR3 here is CASSLTGEPLTDTQYF. As DNA, the CDR3 is TGCGCCAGCAGCTTGACAGGGGAACCCCTCACAGATACGCAGTATTTT. The full variable domain, with the rest looked up from reference TRBV5-1 and TRBJ2-3, is KAGVTQTPRYLIKTRGQQVTLSCSPISGHRSVSWYQQTPGQGLQFLFEYFSETQRNKGNFPGRFSGRQFSNSRSEMNVSTLELGDSALYLCASSLTGEPLTDTQYFGPGTRLTVL.

This clonotype was detected a few times. The gene calls are TRBV4-1 and TRBJ1-5, with D unresolved. Trimming left V 4 bases short and J 2 bases short, with 12 bases between. Germline V lookup: CDR1 MGHRA, CDR2 YSYEKL. This CDR3 contains 15 residues. The CDR3 nucleotides read TGCGCCAGCAGCCCAAGGGTGTGGGGCAATCAGCCCCAGCATTTT. This translates into CASSPRVWGNQPQHF.

This clonotype was seen only a few times. The chain links TRBV6-1 to TRBJ2-7, with unresolved D. CDR3 length: 14 residues. The ends were cut back, 4 bases at V and 3 bases at J, with 13 bases in the middle. Germline CDR1 MNHNS, CDR2 SASEGT. CDR3 nucleotides: TGTGCCAGCAGTGTTGCAGGATTGGGCTACGAGCAGTACTTC. Encoded protein: CASSVAGLGYEQYF.

This clonotype was seen more than once but under ten times. This CDR3 is CASSLGVGTGYYEQYF. The CDR3 DNA is TGTGCCAGCAGCTTAGGGGTAGGGACAGGATACTACGAGCAGTACTTC. The rearrangement joins TRBV7-2 to TRBJ2-7; 8 nucleotides line up with TRBD1. Germline V gene lookup returns CDR1 SGHTA and CDR2 FQGNSA. V was pared by 1 base and J by 3 bases, with 8 bases of the junction left unmatched. This CDR3 has 16 residues.

This clonotype was seen many times. The rearrangement links TRBV27 to TRBJ2-7; TRBD1 aligns across 9 bases. V was pared by 5 bases and J by 5 bases, with 7 bases of the junction left unmatched. The CDR3 is made up of 14 amino acids. In germline, CDR1 is MNHEY, CDR2 SMNVEV (reference sequence). This chain's CDR3 is CASSEGQGKNEQYF. CDR3 in DNA: TGTGCCAGCAGTGAGGGACAGGGAAAAAACGAGCAGTACTTC.

This chain connects TRBV12-3 or TRBV12-4 to TRBJ2-1; 12 bases map to TRBD1. The junction had 4 bases not matched to a gene; V was cut back by 3 bases and J by 7 bases. CDR3 length: 15 residues. The CDR3 DNA reads as TGTGCCAGCAGTTTCGGGACAGGGGGCGAGAATGAGCAGTTCTTC. The encoded protein is CASSFGTGGENEQFF.

This chain joins TRBV5-1 and TRBJ2-1; no reliable D call. The length of the CDR3 is 14 residues. From germline, CDR1 is SGHRS and CDR2 YFSETQ. The V gene lost 0 bases and the J gene lost 8 bases, with 12 bases spanning the gap. For the CDR3, the DNA is TGCGCCAGCAGCTTGGCGTCTTACGACGATGAGCAGTTCTTC. It yields the protein CASSLASYDDEQFF.

V usage is TRBV27 and J usage is TRBJ2-1, with 7 positions matching TRBD2. After removal of 2 bases from V and 4 bases from J, the junction contained 5 bases not matched to a gene. The length of the CDR3 is 15 residues. From germline, CDR1 is MNHEY and CDR2 SMNVEV (reference sequence). The DNA of the CDR3 is TGTGCCAGCAGTTTAAGCGGGATGACGTACAATGAGCAGTTCTTC. Its translation: CASSLSGMTYNEQFF.

A few counts support this clonotype. J is TRBJ2-1 and V is TRBV7-9; D is possibly TRBD2 (6 bases). This CDR3 is 17 amino acids long. Germline V gene data show CDR1 as SEHNR and CDR2 as FQNEAQ (reference sequence). V was pared by 6 bases and J by 3 bases, with 21 bases between. DNA for the CDR3: TGTGCCAGCAGACTAGGGCACGCTAGCGCGTACTACAATGAGCAGTTCTTC. It yields the protein CASRLGHASAYYNEQFF.

The V gene is TRBV20-1, the J gene TRBJ2-3; 7 bases are a match to TRBD1. J lost 0 bases, V lost 5 bases, and 11 bases had no gene match. Germline V gene lookup returns CDR1 DFQATT and CDR2 SNEGSKA (reference sequence). The CDR3 sequence is 16 residues long. The CDR3 nucleotides read TGCAGTGCTCTTCCTCGACAGGGCGGGAGCACAGATACGCAGTATTTT. Its translation is CSALPRQGGSTDTQYF.

This clonotype was seen more than once but under ten times. The gene calls are TRBV12-3 or TRBV12-4 and TRBJ2-5, with 7 bases fitting TRBD2. This CDR3 comprises 15 residues. The trim removed 5 bases at V and 11 bases at J, leaving 17 bases unmatched. The CDR3, as DNA: TGTGCCAGCAGTCTCCTAGGAGGGGAGGGAGGCGGACAGTACTTC. As protein: CASSLLGGEGGGQYF.

The chain carries TRBV19 and TRBJ2-1, with D tentatively TRBD2 (8 bases). Germline assignment: CDR1 LNHDA and CDR2 SQIVND (reference sequence). V shed 6 bases and J shed 10 bases, with 25 bases lying between them. The CDR3 covers 16 residues. CDR3 sequence (DNA): TGTGCCAGTAGCCCGGGAGGGGGCCCGATTTTCTACGAGCAGTTCTTC. It translates to CASSPGGGPIFYEQFF.

This chain connects TRBV5-6 to TRBJ1-5; D possibly corresponds to TRBD1 (6 bases). Trimming removed 4 bases from V and 1 base from J, with 12 bases in between. This CDR3 has 15 amino acids. Germline-derived CDR1 and CDR2 are SGHDT and YYEEEE. CDR3 DNA: TGTGCCAGCAGCCTTGGGGGCAGGAGCAATCAGCCCCAGCATTTT. Its protein is CASSLGGRSNQPQHF.

This clonotype was detected ten times or more. The chain employs TRBV5-1 and TRBJ2-3; D assignment may be TRBD1 or TRBD2 (5 bases each). Trimming shortened V by 7 bases and J by 1 base, and 16 bases separated the two germline ends. Germline V gene sequence: CDR1 SGHRS, CDR2 YFSETQ. This CDR3 spans 15 amino acids. CDR3 coding DNA: TGCGCCAGCGTTCTTCGGGGCCCCGGCACAGATACGCAGTATTTT. Translated: CASVLRGPGTDTQYF.

This clonotype appeared a few times. V and J are TRBV6-1 and TRBJ1-2; D may be TRBD1 (5 bases). The V gene's germline CDR1 is MNHNS and CDR2 SASEGT. The V gene lost 5 bases and the J gene lost 4 bases, with 14 bases spanning the gap. This CDR3 has 14 residues. Written as DNA, the CDR3 is TGTGCCAGCAGTCGGACACCGACGATCTATGGCTACACCTTC. It is translated as CASSRTPTIYGYTF.

This clonotype has at least ten counts. The V gene is TRBV2, the J gene TRBJ2-7; D tentatively fits TRBD1 or TRBD2 (5 bases each). In germline, CDR1 is SNHLY, CDR2 FYNNEI. The CDR3 consists of 12 residues. With 6 bases removed from V and 5 bases from J, the gap between germline ends came to 11 bases. CDR3 nucleotide sequence: TGTGCCAGCAGACAGGCGACTAACGAGCAGTACTTC. Translating gives CASRQATNEQYF.

The chain carries TRBV10-3 and TRBJ2-7; 10 bases are shared with TRBD1. Per the germline V gene, CDR1 is ENHRY and CDR2 is SYGVKD. The CDR3 loop spans 15 amino acids. The J segment lost 5 bases and the V segment lost 2 bases, leaving 6 bases of the junction unmatched. The CDR3: CAISEPDRGNDEQYF. The CDR3 region has the DNA TGTGCCATCAGTGAGCCGGACAGGGGGAATGACGAGCAGTACTTC.

The table lists this clonotype with a few counts. V usage is TRBV6-1 and J usage is TRBJ2-6; no definite D call. Looked up from germline, CDR1 is MNHNS and CDR2 is SASEGT. The V gene lost 8 bases and the J gene lost 1 base, with 15 bases spanning the gap. This CDR3 has 16 amino acids. In DNA, the CDR3 is TGTGCCAGCGCCAGGACGAGGAGATCTGGGGCCAACGTCCTGACTTTC. It codes for CASARTRRSGANVLTF.